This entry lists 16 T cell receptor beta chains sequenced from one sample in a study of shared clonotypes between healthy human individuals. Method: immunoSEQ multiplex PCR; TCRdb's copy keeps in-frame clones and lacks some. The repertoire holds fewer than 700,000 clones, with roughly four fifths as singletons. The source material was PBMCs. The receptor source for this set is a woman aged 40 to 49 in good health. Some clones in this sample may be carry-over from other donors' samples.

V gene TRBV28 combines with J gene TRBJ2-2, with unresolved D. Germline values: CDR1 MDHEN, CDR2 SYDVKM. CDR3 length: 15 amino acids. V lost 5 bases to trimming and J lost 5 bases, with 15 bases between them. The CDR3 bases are TGTGCCAGCAGTCGATCCATTGACTTGACCGGGGAGCTGTTTTTT. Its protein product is CASSRSIDLTGELFF. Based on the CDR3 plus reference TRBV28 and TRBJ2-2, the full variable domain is DVKVTQSSRYLVKRTGEKVFLECVQDMDHENMFWYRQDPGLGLRLIYFSYDVKMKEKGDIPEGYSVSREKKERFSLILESASTNQTSMYLCASSRSIDLTGELFFGEGSRLTVL.

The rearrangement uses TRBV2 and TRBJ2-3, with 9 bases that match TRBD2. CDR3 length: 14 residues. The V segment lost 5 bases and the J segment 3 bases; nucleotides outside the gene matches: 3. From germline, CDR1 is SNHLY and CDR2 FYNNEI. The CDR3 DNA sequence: TGTGCCAGCAGTCCTCTAGCGGGAACAGATACGCAGTATTTT. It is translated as CASSPLAGTDTQYF.

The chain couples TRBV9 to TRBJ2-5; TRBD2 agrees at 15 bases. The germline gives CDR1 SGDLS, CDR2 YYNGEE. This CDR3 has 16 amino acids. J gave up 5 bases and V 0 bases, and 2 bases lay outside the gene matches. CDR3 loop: CASSVGGTSGRETQYF. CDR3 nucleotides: TGTGCCAGCAGCGTAGGGGGGACTAGCGGGAGGGAGACCCAGTACTTC.

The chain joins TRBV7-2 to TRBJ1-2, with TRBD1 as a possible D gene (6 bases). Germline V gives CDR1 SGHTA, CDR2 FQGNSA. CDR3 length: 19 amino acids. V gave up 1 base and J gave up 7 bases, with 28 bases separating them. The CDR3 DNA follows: TGTGCCAGCAGCTTAGTCCGAGGGACATCAGTTCAAAGCGCGGGTGGCTACACCTTC. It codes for CASSLVRGTSVQSAGGYTF.

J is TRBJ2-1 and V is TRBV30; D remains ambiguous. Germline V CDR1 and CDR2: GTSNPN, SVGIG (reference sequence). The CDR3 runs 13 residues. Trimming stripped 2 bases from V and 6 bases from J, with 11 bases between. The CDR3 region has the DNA TGTGCCTGGAGTCCAGACTTCGGCAATGAGCAGTTCTTC. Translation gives CAWSPDFGNEQFF.

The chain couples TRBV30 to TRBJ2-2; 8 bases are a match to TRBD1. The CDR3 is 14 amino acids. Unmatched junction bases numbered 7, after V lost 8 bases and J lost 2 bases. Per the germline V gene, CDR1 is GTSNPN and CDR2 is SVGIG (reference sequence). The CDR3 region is CATRTGLNTGELFF. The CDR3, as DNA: TGTGCCACCCGGACAGGGTTAAACACCGGGGAGCTGTTTTTT.

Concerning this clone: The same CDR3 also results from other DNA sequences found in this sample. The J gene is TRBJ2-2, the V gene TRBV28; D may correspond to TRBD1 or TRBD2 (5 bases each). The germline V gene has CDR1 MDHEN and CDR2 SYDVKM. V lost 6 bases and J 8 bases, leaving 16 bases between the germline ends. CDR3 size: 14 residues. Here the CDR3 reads CASRGTFQTGELFF. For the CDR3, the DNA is TGTGCCAGCAGGGGGACCTTCCAAACTGGGGAGCTGTTTTTT.

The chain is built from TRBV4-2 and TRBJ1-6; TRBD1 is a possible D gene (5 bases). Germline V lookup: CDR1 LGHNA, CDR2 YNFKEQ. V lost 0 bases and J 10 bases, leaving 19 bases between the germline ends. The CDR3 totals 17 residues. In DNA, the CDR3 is TGTGCCAGCAGCCAAGATCCCGACGGTGGGGGTCGGTCACCCCTCCACTTT. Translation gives CASSQDPDGGGRSPLHF.

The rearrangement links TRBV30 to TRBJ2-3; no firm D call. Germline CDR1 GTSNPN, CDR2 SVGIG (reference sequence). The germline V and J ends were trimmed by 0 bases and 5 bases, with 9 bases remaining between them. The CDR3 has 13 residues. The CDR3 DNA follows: TGTGCCTGGAGTGTATTCCACGGAGATACGCAGTATTTT. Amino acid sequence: CAWSVFHGDTQYF.

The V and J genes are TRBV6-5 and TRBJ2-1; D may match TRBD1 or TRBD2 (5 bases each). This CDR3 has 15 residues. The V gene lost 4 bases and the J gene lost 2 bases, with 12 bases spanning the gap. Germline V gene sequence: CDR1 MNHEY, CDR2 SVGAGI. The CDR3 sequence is CASSLGRRAYNEQFF. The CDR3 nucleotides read TGTGCCAGCAGTTTGGGACGCCGCGCCTACAATGAGCAGTTCTTC.

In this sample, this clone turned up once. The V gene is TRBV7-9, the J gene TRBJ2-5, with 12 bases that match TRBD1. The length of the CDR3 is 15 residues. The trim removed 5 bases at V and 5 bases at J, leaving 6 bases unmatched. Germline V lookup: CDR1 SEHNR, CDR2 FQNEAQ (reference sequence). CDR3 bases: TGTGCCAGCAGCCAGGGACAGGGGGCGTGGGAGACCCAGTACTTC. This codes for CASSQGQGAWETQYF.

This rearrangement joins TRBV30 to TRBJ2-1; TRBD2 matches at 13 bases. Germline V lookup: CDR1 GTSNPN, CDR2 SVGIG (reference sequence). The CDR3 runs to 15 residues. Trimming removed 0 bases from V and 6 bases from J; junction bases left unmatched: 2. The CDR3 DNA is TGTGCCTGGAGTGTACTAGCGGGAGGGTTCAATGAGCAGTTCTTC. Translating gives CAWSVLAGGFNEQFF.

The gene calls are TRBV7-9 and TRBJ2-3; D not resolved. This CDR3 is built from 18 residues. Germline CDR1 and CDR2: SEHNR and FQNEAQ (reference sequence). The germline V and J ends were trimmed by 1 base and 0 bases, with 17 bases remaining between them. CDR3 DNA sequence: TGTGCCAGCAGCTTAGGCCACCCTGGTGCCGAGAGCACAGATACGCAGTATTTT. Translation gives CASSLGHPGAESTDTQYF.

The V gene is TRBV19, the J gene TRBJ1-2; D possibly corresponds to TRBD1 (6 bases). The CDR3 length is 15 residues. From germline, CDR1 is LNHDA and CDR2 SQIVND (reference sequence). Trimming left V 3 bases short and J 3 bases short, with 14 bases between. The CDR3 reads CASSIYRDGDYGYTF. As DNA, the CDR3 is TGTGCCAGTAGTATTTACAGGGACGGCGACTATGGCTACACCTTC.

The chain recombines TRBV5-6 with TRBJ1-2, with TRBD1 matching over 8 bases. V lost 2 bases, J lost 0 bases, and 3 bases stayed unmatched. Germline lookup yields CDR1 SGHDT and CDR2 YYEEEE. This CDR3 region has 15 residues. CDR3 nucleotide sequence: TGTGCCAGCAGCTTAGGACAGGGATCTAACTATGGCTACACCTTC. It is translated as CASSLGQGSNYGYTF.

The CDR3 DNA sequence: TGTGCCACCAGCAGGATACGGAGCGATGAGCAGTTCTTC. It encodes CATSRIRSDEQFF. The V gene is TRBV15, the J gene TRBJ2-1; D is uncertain. The CDR3 consists of 13 residues. The V gene lost 3 bases and the J gene lost 8 bases, with 11 bases spanning the gap. CDR1 is LNHNV and CDR2 is YYDKDF in the germline V gene (reference sequence).